Only one count was recorded for the clone carrying this TCR beta chain. This sample also contains other DNA sequences that code for the same CDR3. This record comes from a study of shared clonotypes between healthy human individuals. Overall study context: Every donor yielded three CD4 naive, three CD4 memory, two CD8 naive and one CD8 memory plate.

Genomic DNA of each subset was evenly split across several immunoSEQ plates. Method: immunoSEQ multiplex PCR; TCRdb's copy keeps in-frame clones and lacks some. Among 950,000 to 1,100,000 clones, approximately 80% were seen once, and the ten largest hold 0.5% to 0.65%. In the CD4+ fraction, cells were divided into CD45RA+ naive and CD45RA-negative memory subsets. CDR3 length equals 15 residues. The germline gives CDR1 SGHRS, CDR2 YFSETQ. Trimming took off 1 base at V and 5 bases at J, with 15 bases between the two ends. Material: memory CD4+ T cells from PBMCs. Subset indicated: CD45RA-negative fraction. This clonotype was obtained from a man in his late teens or twenties in good health. Some clones in this sample may be carry-over from other donors' samples. The V call is TRBV5-1, the J call TRBJ2-5; the D call may be TRBD1 or TRBD2 (6 bases each). Here the CDR3 reads CASSLSGGLGETQYF. The CDR3, as DNA: TGCGCCAGCAGCTTGTCTGGGGGGCTCGGGGAGACCCAGTACTTC.